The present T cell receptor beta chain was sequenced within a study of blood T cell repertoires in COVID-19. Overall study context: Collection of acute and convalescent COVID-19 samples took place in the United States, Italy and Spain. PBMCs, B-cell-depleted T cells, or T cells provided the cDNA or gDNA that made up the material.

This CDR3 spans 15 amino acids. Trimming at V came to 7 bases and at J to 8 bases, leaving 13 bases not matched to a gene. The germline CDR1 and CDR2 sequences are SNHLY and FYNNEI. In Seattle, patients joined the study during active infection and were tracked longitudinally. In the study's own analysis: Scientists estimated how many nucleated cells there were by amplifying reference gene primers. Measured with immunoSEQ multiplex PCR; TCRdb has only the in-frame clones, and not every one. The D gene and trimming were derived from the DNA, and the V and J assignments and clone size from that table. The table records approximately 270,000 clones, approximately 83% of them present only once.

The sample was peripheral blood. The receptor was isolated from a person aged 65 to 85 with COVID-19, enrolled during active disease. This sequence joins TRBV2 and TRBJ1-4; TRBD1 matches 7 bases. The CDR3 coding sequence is TGTGCCAGCACTATGACAGGGAATGGGAACGAAAAACTGTTTTTT. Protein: CASTMTGNGNEKLFF.